The 14 T cell receptor beta chains listed next were all sequenced from one sample in a study of PD-L1 blockade in urothelial cancer. Time point noted: pretreatment peripheral blood. Here immunoSEQ multiplex PCR was the method, and the copy in TCRdb shows in-frame clones only, minus some. The repertoire includes 50,000 to 70,000 clones, roughly four fifths of them detected once, and 1.6% sits in the top ten. The input for sequencing was PBMCs, taken around atezolizumab (anti-PD-L1) treatment. The receptors originated from a man aged 65 to 79 with urothelial cancer.

This chain connects TRBV11-2 to TRBJ2-1; a weak D match, TRBD2 (6 bases). V was cut by 5 bases and J by 0 bases, with 14 bases left in between. The CDR3 is 16 amino acids. Germline V gene lookup returns CDR1 SGHAT and CDR2 FQNNGV. CDR3 residues: CASSLIGTSSYNEQFF. The CDR3 DNA is TGTGCCAGCAGCCTCATCGGGACTTCCTCCTACAATGAGCAGTTCTTC.

The chain links TRBV7-8 to TRBJ1-1, with a possible D match to TRBD1 (6 bases). Germline lookup yields CDR1 SGHVS and CDR2 FQNEAQ. CDR3 length equals 14 residues. Trimming took 7 bases from V and 0 from J, leaving 12 bases between them. CDR3 nucleotide sequence: TGTGCCAGCACCGCTGACAGGATGAACACTGAAGCTTTCTTT. Translating it yields CASTADRMNTEAFF.

Details on this clone: The same CDR3 also results from other DNA sequences found in this sample. V gene TRBV5-1 combines with J gene TRBJ2-5, with 10 bases fitting TRBD1. CDR3 size: 13 residues. Trimming cost V 4 bases and J 5 bases; bases outside gene matches: 2. The germline CDR1 and CDR2 sequences are SGHRS and YFSETQ. This CDR3 reads CASSPGQGETQYF. The CDR3 region has the DNA TGCGCCAGCAGCCCGGGACAGGGGGAGACCCAGTACTTC. The complete variable domain, with remaining parts taken from reference TRBV5-1 and TRBJ2-5, reads KAGVTQTPRYLIKTRGQQVTLSCSPISGHRSVSWYQQTPGQGLQFLFEYFSETQRNKGNFPGRFSGRQFSNSRSEMNVSTLELGDSALYLCASSPGQGETQYFGPGTRLLVL.

The V and J genes are TRBV4-3 and TRBJ2-5; D may be TRBD2 (7 bases). This CDR3 is 15 amino acids long. Per the germline V gene, CDR1 is LGHNA and CDR2 is YSLEER. Between the trimmed V and J ends, which lost 0 bases and 5 bases, there was a span of 13 bases. CDR3 amino acids: CASSQEGRGGETQYF. CDR3 bases: TGCGCCAGCAGCCAAGAAGGCAGGGGAGGGGAGACCCAGTACTTC.

The J gene is TRBJ2-5, the V gene TRBV5-1, with TRBD1 matching over 11 bases. Germline V lookup: CDR1 SGHRS, CDR2 YFSETQ. The CDR3 loop spans 15 amino acids. Trimming took 4 bases from V and 5 from J; bases not matched to a gene: 7. The CDR3 is CASSPRTGGAETQYF. CDR3 nucleotide sequence: TGCGCCAGCAGCCCACGGACAGGGGGCGCGGAGACCCAGTACTTC.

This clone was detected only a few times. V gene TRBV7-8 combines with J gene TRBJ1-5; D uncertain. CDR1 SGHVS and CDR2 FQNEAQ come from the germline V gene. The germline V and J ends were trimmed by 1 base and 5 bases, with 15 bases remaining between them. The CDR3 is 16 residues long. Here the CDR3 DNA reads TGTGCCAGCAGCTTAGGTAGCTGGGCGGACTATCAGCCCCAGCATTTT. Protein: CASSLGSWADYQPQHF.

This sequence joins TRBV28 and TRBJ1-2; D possibly corresponds to TRBD1 (5 bases). The CDR3 loop spans 13 amino acids. Germline V gene data show CDR1 as MDHEN and CDR2 as SYDVKM. V lost 2 bases and J 8 bases, leaving 12 bases between the germline ends. The CDR3 nucleotides are TGTGCCAGCAGTTTAGGGGGAGCGGGGGGCTACACCTTC. Its translation: CASSLGGAGGYTF.

This sequence joins TRBV2 and TRBJ2-2, with 8 bases that match TRBD1. From germline, CDR1 is SNHLY and CDR2 FYNNEI. This CDR3 is 15 amino acids long. V shed 3 bases and J 5 bases; nucleotides not matched to a gene: 5. The CDR3 loop is CASSDRDRQTGELFF. CDR3 bases: TGTGCCAGCAGTGACCGGGACAGGCAAACCGGGGAGCTGTTTTTT.

The rearrangement links TRBV9 to TRBJ2-7; 14 bases map to TRBD2. The germline V gene encodes CDR1 SGDLS and CDR2 YYNGEE. V trimming: 0 bases; J trimming: 5 bases; junction bases outside the gene matches: 1. The CDR3 consists of 15 residues. Here the CDR3 reads CASSVAGLAGDEQYF. The CDR3 DNA is TGTGCCAGCAGCGTAGCGGGACTAGCGGGAGACGAGCAGTACTTC. Combining the CDR3 with reference TRBV9 and TRBJ2-7 gives the whole variable domain DSGVTQTPKHLITATGQRVTLRCSPRSGDLSVYWYQQSLDQGLQFLIQYYNGEERAKGNILERFSAQQFPDLHSELNLSSLELGDSALYFCASSVAGLAGDEQYFGPGTRLTVT.

V and J are TRBV4-2 and TRBJ2-2, with D possibly matching TRBD2 (7 bases). V gave up 5 bases and J gave up 4 bases, with 17 bases separating them. The length of the CDR3 is 16 residues. The germline gives CDR1 LGHNA, CDR2 YNFKEQ. The CDR3 region has the DNA TGTGCCAGCAGCTTGGGGGGGCAGCGGGCCACCGGGGAGCTGTTTTTT. Its translation: CASSLGGQRATGELFF.

The gene calls are TRBV13 and TRBJ2-3, with D perhaps TRBD2 (5 bases). The V end was cut by 5 bases, the J end by 4 bases, with 22 bases between. Germline CDR1 is PRHDT and CDR2 is FYEKMQ (reference sequence). The length of the CDR3 is 17 residues. The CDR3 DNA sequence: TGTGCCAGCAGCCTAGATGTTCTTTTAAACGGGGCAGATACGCAGTATTTT. Translated, it gives CASSLDVLLNGADTQYF.

V gene TRBV5-1 combines with J gene TRBJ1-2, with TRBD1 matching over 7 bases. In germline, CDR1 is SGHRS, CDR2 YFSETQ. The CDR3 sequence is 15 residues long. V trimming: 3 bases; J trimming: 0 bases; junction bases outside the gene matches: 5. CDR3 sequence (DNA): TGCGCCAGCAGCTGGGACAGCCAAGCTAACTATGGCTACACCTTC. This sequence encodes CASSWDSQANYGYTF.

The CDR3 sequence: CASSLGQGYTDTQYF. DNA of the CDR3: TGCGCCAGCAGCTTAGGACAGGGATACACAGATACGCAGTATTTT. The rearrangement uses TRBV5-1 and TRBJ2-3; 8 bases line up with TRBD1. CDR3 length: 15 amino acids. In germline, CDR1 is SGHRS, CDR2 YFSETQ. V dropped 2 bases and J dropped 2; count of bases not matched to a gene: 4.

The chain links TRBV27 to TRBJ1-4, with TRBD1 matching 7 bases. The CDR3 spans 14 residues. Germline loops: CDR1 MNHEY, CDR2 SMNVEV (reference sequence). V shed 2 bases, J shed 11 bases, and the junction held 8 bases outside the gene matches. CDR3 nucleotides: TGTGCCAGCAGTTTACACAGGGGCTCTGAGAAACTGTTTTTT. Translating it yields CASSLHRGSEKLFF.